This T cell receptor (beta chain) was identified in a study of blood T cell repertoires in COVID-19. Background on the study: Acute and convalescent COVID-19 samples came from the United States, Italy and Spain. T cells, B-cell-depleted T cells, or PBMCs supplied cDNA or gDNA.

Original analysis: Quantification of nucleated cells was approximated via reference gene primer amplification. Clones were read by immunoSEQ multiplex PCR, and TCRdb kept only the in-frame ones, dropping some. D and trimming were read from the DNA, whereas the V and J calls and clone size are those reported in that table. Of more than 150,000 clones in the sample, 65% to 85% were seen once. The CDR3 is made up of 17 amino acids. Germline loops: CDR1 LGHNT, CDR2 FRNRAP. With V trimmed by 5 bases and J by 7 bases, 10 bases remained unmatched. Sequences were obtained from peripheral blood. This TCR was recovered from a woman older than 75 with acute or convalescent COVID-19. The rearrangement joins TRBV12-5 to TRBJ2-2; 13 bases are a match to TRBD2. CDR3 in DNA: TGTGCTAGTGGTGCCCTTGGACTAGCGGGGGATGGCGGGGAGCTGTTTTTT. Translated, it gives CASGALGLAGDGGELFF. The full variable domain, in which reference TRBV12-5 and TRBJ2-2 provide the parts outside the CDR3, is DARVTQTPRHKVTEMGQEVTMRCQPILGHNTVFWYRQTMMQGLELLAYFRNRAPLDDSGMPKDRFSAEMPDATLATLKIQPSEPRDSAVYFCASGALGLAGDGGELFFGEGSRLTVL.